The 10 T cell receptor beta chains listed next were all sequenced from one sample in a study of identical twins. TCRdb fed the 5' RACE reads into MiXCR, producing one record per CDR3 protein. The table records roughly 230,000 distinct CDR3 sequences, roughly 8.7% of them present only once. These data also formed part of another study, on yellow fever vaccine responses in identical twins.

Sequencing was done on a sample of CD8+ T cells sorted from blood. The receptors stem from a woman aged 18-29 years in good health.

The J gene is TRBJ2-1, the V gene TRBV3-1; weak D call: TRBD2 (6 bases). This CDR3 has 16 amino acids. The V end lost 6 bases, the J end lost 5 bases, and 20 bases lay between the germline ends. CDR1 and CDR2 (germline): LGHDT, YNNKEL (reference sequence). The CDR3 coding sequence is TGTGCCAGCAGATCGCCGCGGGACCCAATCCACAATGAGCAGTTCTTC. Translated, it gives CASRSPRDPIHNEQFF.

V usage is TRBV20-1 and J usage is TRBJ2-2; D is uncertain. Trimming stripped 1 base from V and 7 bases from J, with 7 bases between. Germline V CDR1 and CDR2: DFQATT, SNEGSKA (reference sequence). The CDR3 runs 12 residues. The CDR3 region is CSARGTLGELFF. The CDR3 bases are TGCAGTGCTAGAGGAACTCTCGGGGAGCTGTTTTTT.

This clonotype ranks as medium-sized (0.01 to 0.1%). The DNA for the CDR3 is TGTGCCATCCTCCGGGACGCCGGACGCTACGAGCAGTACTTC. Protein sequence: CAILRDAGRYEQYF. The chain links TRBV2 to TRBJ2-7, with D possibly called TRBD1 or TRBD2 (5 bases each). The germline V gene has CDR1 SNHLY and CDR2 FYNNEI. This CDR3 has 14 amino acids. Deletions cut 10 bases from V and 3 bases from J, with 19 bases between.

This clonotype has more than one count but fewer than ten. The CDR3 here is CSVVRWDGIQYF. The DNA for the CDR3 is TGCAGCGTTGTTCGGTGGGACGGCATTCAGTACTTC. The J gene is TRBJ2-4, the V gene TRBV29-1; either TRBD1 or TRBD2 may supply D (5 bases each). V was cut by 4 bases and J by 9 bases, with 13 bases left in between. Germline lookup yields CDR1 SQVTM and CDR2 ANQGSEA. The CDR3 is 12 residues long. The full variable domain, its missing parts supplied by reference TRBV29-1 and TRBJ2-4, is SAVISQKPSRDICQRGTSLTIQCQVDSQVTMMFWYRQQPGQSLTLIATANQGSEATYESGFVIDKFPISRPNLTFSTLTVSNMSPEDSSIYLCSVVRWDGIQYFGAGTRLSVL.

This clonotype was counted between two and nine times. This chain uses TRBV6-2 or TRBV6-3 with TRBJ2-1; D is possibly TRBD1 (6 bases). Per germline, CDR1 MNHEY and CDR2 SVGEGT. The CDR3 covers 14 residues. V was clipped by 1 base and J by 3 bases, with 7 bases between them. In DNA, the CDR3 is TGTGCCAGCAGTTACTGGACAGACTACAATGAGCAGTTCTTC. Its protein is CASSYWTDYNEQFF.

A few counts support this clonotype. The gene calls are TRBV7-6 and TRBJ1-1, with TRBD1 matching 12 bases. The V gene's germline CDR1 is SGHVS and CDR2 FNYEAQ. After removal of 4 bases from V and 4 bases from J, the junction contained 10 bases not matched to a gene. CDR3 length equals 17 residues. As DNA, the CDR3 is TGTGCCAGCAGCTCGCCGGGACAGGGGGCGCGGGGCACTGAAGCTTTCTTT. Protein product: CASSSPGQGARGTEAFF.

This clonotype was seen a handful of times. The rearrangement links TRBV3-1 to TRBJ2-1; TRBD2 aligns across 15 bases. V lost 0 bases and J lost 7; bases outside the gene matches: 13. The CDR3 extends over 20 amino acids. Germline CDR1 is LGHDT and CDR2 is YNNKEL (reference sequence). CDR3 protein: CASSQEGTSGGPTFRNEQFF. The CDR3 DNA follows: TGTGCCAGCAGCCAAGAGGGGACTAGCGGGGGGCCCACTTTTAGGAATGAGCAGTTCTTC.

This clonotype was seen repeatedly, ten times or more. V usage is TRBV12-3 or TRBV12-4 and J usage is TRBJ2-1; D remains unclear. CDR3 length: 14 residues. V was trimmed by 6 bases and J by 4 bases, leaving 13 bases between them. The DNA for the CDR3 is TGTGCCAGCAGAGATTACCAGGAATACAATGAGCAGTTCTTC. Amino acids: CASRDYQEYNEQFF.

This clonotype was counted between two and nine times. The V and J genes are TRBV20-1 and TRBJ2-1; TRBD2 matches 11 bases. The germline CDR1 and CDR2 sequences are DFQATT and SNEGSKA (reference sequence). V was clipped by 3 bases and J by 4 bases; unmatched bases: 5. The CDR3 has 15 amino acids. This chain's CDR3 is CSARKIAGGYNEQFF. CDR3 coding DNA: TGCAGTGCTAGGAAAATAGCGGGGGGGTACAATGAGCAGTTCTTC.

In this sample, this clonotype turned up a few times. The rearrangement links TRBV12-3 or TRBV12-4 to TRBJ2-1; TRBD2 aligns across 9 bases. The V gene end was trimmed by 1 base and the J gene end by 4 bases; junction bases not matched to a gene: 5. CDR3 length equals 16 residues. CDR3 coding DNA: TGTGCCAGCAGTTTAGATACTAGCGGGCCGTACAATGAGCAGTTCTTC. Amino acids: CASSLDTSGPYNEQFF.